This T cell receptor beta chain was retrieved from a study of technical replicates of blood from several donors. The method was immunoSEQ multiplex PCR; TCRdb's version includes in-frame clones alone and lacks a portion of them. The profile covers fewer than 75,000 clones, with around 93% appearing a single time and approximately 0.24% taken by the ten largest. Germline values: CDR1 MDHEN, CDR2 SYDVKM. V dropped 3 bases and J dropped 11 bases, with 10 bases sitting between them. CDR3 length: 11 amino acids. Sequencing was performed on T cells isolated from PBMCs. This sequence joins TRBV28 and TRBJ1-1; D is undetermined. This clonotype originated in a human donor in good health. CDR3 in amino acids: CASSFDLGAFF. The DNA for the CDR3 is TGTGCCAGCAGTTTTGACCTCGGGGCTTTCTTT.